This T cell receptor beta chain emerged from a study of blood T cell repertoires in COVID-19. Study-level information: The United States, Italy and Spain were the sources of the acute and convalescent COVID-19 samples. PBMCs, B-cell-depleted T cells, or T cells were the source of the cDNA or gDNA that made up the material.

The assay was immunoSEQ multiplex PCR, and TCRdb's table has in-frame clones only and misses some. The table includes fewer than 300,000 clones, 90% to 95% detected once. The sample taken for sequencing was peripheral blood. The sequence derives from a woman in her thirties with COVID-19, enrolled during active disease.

CDR3 nucleotides: TGTGCCAGCAGCAGTGGACAGGGGGTTGGAGAGACCCAGTACTTC. This gives the protein CASSSGQGVGETQYF. The rearrangement uses TRBV5-4 and TRBJ2-5, with 10 bases identical to TRBD1. With V trimmed by 4 bases and J by 4 bases, 7 bases remained unmatched. The CDR3 loop spans 15 amino acids. Germline lookup yields CDR1 SGHNT and CDR2 YYREEE (reference sequence). Together with reference TRBV5-4 and TRBJ2-5, the CDR3 gives the full variable domain: ETGVTQSPTHLIKTRGQQVTLRCSSQSGHNTVSWYQQALGQGPQFIFQYYREEENGRGNFPPRFSGLQFPNYSSELNVNALELDDSALYLCASSSGQGVGETQYFGPGTRLLVL.